This T cell receptor beta chain was found in a study of Ad26.COV2.S vaccination and SARS-CoV-2 variants (dated by TCRdb to the early 2020s). Looking at the study overall: Donors in the vaccine arm were drawn from COV1001, a phase I-IIa trial of Ad26.COV2.S in healthy adults that was multicentre, randomized, double-blind and placebo-controlled. Ad26.COV2.S was administered intramuscularly at a dose of 5x10^10 or 1x10^11 viral particles, either as one shot or as two shots given 56 days apart. TCRbeta repertoire sequencing served as the tool for gauging how specific and how broad the SARS-CoV-2-reactive T cell receptors were following Ad26.COV2.S vaccination. The TCR-sequenced set comprised around 30 samples: approximately 19 Ad26.COV2.S vaccine recipients, 5 placebo recipients and 8 SARS-CoV-2 convalescent individuals. Trial participants were randomized into five groups of five: low-dose or high-dose Ad26.COV2.S given once or twice, or placebo on both occasions. Investigators did not know the trial group allocation while performing experiments and assessing outcomes. Beyond this particular receptor, the publication reports: Ad26.COV2.S recipients had higher spike-specific TCR breadth than placebo recipients (P = 0.0014). The study was not powered to compare responses between vaccine doses or regimens. Vaccine and placebo recipients had similar non-spike TCR breadth, a finding consistent with the vaccine containing only spike. The authors noted that total T cell responses may have been underestimated by the TCR breadth and depth analyses. Substantial breadth of spike-specific CD8+ and CD4+ T cell responses was reported after vaccination.

The immunoSEQ Assay was the method used to sequence TCRbeta CDR3 regions. After extraction, genomic DNA underwent amplification by bias-controlled multiplex PCR, followed by high-throughput sequencing. As for the authors' bioinformatics: To quantify the absolute abundance of every unique TCRbeta CDR3 region, sequences were collapsed and filtered. T cell fraction was estimated by normalizing TCRbeta template counts to usable DNA, with usable DNA measured through amplification of reference genes found in all nucleated cells. Repertoire TCRs were annotated as SARS-CoV-2-specific when V gene, CDR3 amino acid sequence and J gene were exactly matched to a known reactive TCR set. The reference SARS-CoV-2 TCR set was obtained from MIRA and was filtered for enrichment in COVID-19-positive ImmuneCODE repertoires, whereby public or cross-reactive TCRs were removed. Using the MIRA antigens, annotated TCRs were further analysed by specific ORF or by position within an ORF. Breadth was defined as the number of annotated unique rearrangements divided by the total number of unique productive rearrangements, and depth was defined as the summed frequency of the annotated unique rearrangements. TCR breadth was compared between groups using two-sided Wilcoxon rank-sum tests. TCRdb mirrors the immuneACCESS table, restricted to in-frame sequences. Some clones are absent from its copies; in checked studies, under half trace to an unresolved V gene, and the reason for the others is unknown. V, J and clone size are taken as reported in that table, and D and trimming were inferred from the DNA itself. Across this sample there are about 350,000 clones, with approximately 81% seen only once. About 3.3% of the sample rests with the top ten.

The germline V end is reduced by 5 bases and the J end by 4 bases; junction bases left unmatched: 4. The germline V gene sets CDR1 to SNHLY and CDR2 to FYNNEI. The CDR3 numbers 13 residues from cysteine through phenylalanine. This entry keeps only the CDR3 DNA: 39 bases, framed from base 1. Concerning this clone itself: Its antigen remains unidentified. Base-call qualities are not available, and no considerably larger clone is one nucleotide away.

The treatment or condition label on this specimen signifies: 19 received Ad26.COV2.S at low or high dose, single or two shots; about five received placebo; per-sample allocation not given. Repertoires of vaccine and placebo recipients were sequenced from samples taken on day 63 after the first injection. Between 29 July and 7 August 2020, Cohort 1b enrolled about two dozen adults aged 18-55 years at one site in Boston, USA. As a vaccine, Ad26.COV2.S was a replication-incompetent adenovirus type 26 vector that expressed a prefusion-stabilized SARS-CoV-2 spike protein derived from the original Wuhan strain.

The sequence came from a person aged 18-65 years who received the Ad26.COV2.S COVID-19 vaccine or a placebo. Here the chain combines TRBV2 and TRBJ1-2; 7 middle bases align to TRBD1. The sample in question was peripheral blood, obtained in a trial of Ad26.COV2.S vaccine versus placebo. The sequenced DNA: TGTGCCAGCAGTCCGACAGGGATCTATGGCTACACCTTC. Its protein product is CASSPTGIYGYTF.